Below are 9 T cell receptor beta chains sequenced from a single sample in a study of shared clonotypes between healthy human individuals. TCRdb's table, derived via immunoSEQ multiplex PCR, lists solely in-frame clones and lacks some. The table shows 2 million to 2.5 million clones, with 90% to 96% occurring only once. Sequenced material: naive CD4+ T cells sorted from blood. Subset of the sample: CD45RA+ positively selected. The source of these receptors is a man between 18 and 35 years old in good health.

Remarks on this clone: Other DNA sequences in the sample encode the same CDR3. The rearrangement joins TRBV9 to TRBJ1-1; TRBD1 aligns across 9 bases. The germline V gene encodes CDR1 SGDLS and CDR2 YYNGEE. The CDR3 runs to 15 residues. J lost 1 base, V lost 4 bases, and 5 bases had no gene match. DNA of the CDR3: TGTGCCAGCAGCCCACGGACAGGGGCGAACACTGAAGCTTTCTTT. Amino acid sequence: CASSPRTGANTEAFF.

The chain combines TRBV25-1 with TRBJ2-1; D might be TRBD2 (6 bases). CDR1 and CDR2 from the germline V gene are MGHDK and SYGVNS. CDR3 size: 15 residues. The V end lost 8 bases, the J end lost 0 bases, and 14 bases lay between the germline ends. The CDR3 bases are TGTGCCAGCCAACTAGCAGTTAGCTCCTACAATGAGCAGTTCTTC. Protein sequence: CASQLAVSSYNEQFF.

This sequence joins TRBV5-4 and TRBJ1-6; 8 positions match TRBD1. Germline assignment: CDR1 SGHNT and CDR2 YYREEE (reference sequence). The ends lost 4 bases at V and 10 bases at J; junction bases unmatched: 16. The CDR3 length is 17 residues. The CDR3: CASSAAGGEPIGSPLHF. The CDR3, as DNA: TGTGCCAGCAGCGCCGCAGGGGGCGAGCCAATTGGGTCACCCCTCCACTTT.

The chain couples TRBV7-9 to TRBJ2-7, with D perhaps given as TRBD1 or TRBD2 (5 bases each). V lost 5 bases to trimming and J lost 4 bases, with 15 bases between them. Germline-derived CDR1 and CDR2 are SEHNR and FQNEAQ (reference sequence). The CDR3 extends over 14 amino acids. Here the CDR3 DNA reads TGTGCCAGCAGCGTACGGGACCGTGCTTACGAGCAGTACTTC. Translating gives CASSVRDRAYEQYF.

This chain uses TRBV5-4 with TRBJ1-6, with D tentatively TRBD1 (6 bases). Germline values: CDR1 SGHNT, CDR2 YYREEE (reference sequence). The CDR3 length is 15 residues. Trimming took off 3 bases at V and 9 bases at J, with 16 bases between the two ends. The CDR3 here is CASSSQGVIGSPLHF. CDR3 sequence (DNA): TGTGCCAGCAGCTCACAGGGTGTTATAGGTTCACCCCTCCACTTT.

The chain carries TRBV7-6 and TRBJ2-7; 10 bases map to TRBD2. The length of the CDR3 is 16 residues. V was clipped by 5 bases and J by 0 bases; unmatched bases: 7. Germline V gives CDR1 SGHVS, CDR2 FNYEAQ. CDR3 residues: CASSPTSGDASYEQYF. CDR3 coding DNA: TGTGCCAGCAGCCCCACTAGCGGGGATGCCTCCTACGAGCAGTACTTC.

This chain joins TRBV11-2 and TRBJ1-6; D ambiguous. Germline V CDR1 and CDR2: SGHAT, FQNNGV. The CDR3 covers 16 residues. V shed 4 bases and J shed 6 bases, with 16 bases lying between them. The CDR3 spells CASSSYMEVPNSPLHF. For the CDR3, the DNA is TGTGCCAGCAGCTCATACATGGAGGTACCTAATTCACCCCTCCACTTT. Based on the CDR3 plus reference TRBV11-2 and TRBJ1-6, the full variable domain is EAGVAQSPRYKIIEKRQSVAFWCNPISGHATLYWYQQILGQGPKLLIQFQNNGVVDDSQLPKDRFSAERLKGVDSTLKIQPAKLEDSAVYLCASSSYMEVPNSPLHFGNGTRLTVT.

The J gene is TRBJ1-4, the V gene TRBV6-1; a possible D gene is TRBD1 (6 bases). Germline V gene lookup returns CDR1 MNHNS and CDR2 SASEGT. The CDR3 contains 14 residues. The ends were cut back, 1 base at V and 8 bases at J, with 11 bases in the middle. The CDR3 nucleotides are TGTGCCAGCAGTGAAGTAAGGGGGATGGAAAAACTGTTTTTT. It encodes CASSEVRGMEKLFF.

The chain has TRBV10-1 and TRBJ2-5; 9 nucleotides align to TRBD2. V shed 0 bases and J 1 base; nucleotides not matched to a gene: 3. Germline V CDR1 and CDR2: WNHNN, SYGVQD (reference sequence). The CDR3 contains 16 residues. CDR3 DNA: TGCGCCAGCAGTGAGTCCCTAGCGGGGACCCAAGAGACCCAGTACTTC. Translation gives CASSESLAGTQETQYF.